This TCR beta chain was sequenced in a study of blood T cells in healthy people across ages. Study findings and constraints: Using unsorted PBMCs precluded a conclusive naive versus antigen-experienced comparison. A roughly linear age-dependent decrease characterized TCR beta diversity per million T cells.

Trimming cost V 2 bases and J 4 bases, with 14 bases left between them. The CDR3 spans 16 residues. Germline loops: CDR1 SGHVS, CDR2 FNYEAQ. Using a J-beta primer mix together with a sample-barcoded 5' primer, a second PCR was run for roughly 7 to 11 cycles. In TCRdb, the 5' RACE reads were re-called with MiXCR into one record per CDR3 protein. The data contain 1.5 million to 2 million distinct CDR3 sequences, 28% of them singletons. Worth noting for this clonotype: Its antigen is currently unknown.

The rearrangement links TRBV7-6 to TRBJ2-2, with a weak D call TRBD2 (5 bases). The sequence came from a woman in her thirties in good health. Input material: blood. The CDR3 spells CASSLLASWTTGELFF. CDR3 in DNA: TGTGCCAGCAGCTTACTTGCTAGCTGGACCACCGGGGAGCTGTTTTTT.